The clone carrying this T cell receptor (beta chain) has a count of ten or more. The CDR3 goes on 3 residues after the read ends, and that part is filled in from the germline J gene. The protocol was immunoSEQ multiplex PCR, while the TCRdb copy is restricted to in-frame clones and leaves out a portion. Found here are roughly 57,000 clones, no singletons; the ten largest cover around 0.82%. This sample was included in a study of T cell clonality in common variable immunodeficiency. From germline, CDR1 is LGHDT and CDR2 YNNKEL (reference sequence). Germline trimming cut 4 bases from V and 5 bases from J; bases unmatched to any gene: 11. The CDR3 runs to 18 residues. Caucasian heritage predominated among both patients and controls. Heparinized whole blood, about 4.5 to 9 ml, came from each donor.

The source material was peripheral blood mononuclear cells. This chain uses TRBV3-1 (or the pseudogene TRBV3-2) with TRBJ2-2; TRBD1 matches at 12 bases. The clonotype was recovered from a person aged 18 to 69 in good health. CDR3 bases read: TGTGCCAGCAGCCCCGCGGGGACAGGGGGCGCCTGGACCGGGGAG. This codes for CASSPAGTGGAWTGE. The full-length CDR3 reads as CASSPAGTGGAWTGELFF.